These 18 T cell receptor beta chains were all obtained from the same sample, sequenced in a study of T cell changes during pregnancy in multiple sclerosis. The table came from immunoSEQ multiplex PCR; TCRdb's copy has only in-frame clones and leaves some out. The table includes almost 20,000 clones, roughly nine tenths detected once. The input for sequencing was CD8+ T cells from peripheral blood mononuclear cells, taken in the second trimester of pregnancy. Source of these receptors: a female donor in good health, enrolled as a control in a pregnancy study.

This chain connects TRBV6-5 to TRBJ2-5; 10 bases fit TRBD2. V lost 11 bases, J lost 5 bases, and 8 bases stayed unmatched. Germline assignment: CDR1 MNHEY and CDR2 SVGAGI. CDR3 length: 13 amino acids. CDR3 loop: CAVRAGGPETQYF. For the CDR3, the DNA is TGTGCCGTAAGAGCGGGGGGGCCGGAGACCCAGTACTTC.

The rearrangement joins TRBV4-1 to TRBJ1-1, with TRBD1 as a possible D gene (6 bases). V was shortened by 3 bases and J by 2 bases, with 10 bases between the two germline ends. This CDR3 has 14 amino acids. Per the germline V gene, CDR1 is MGHRA and CDR2 is YSYEKL. CDR3 loop: CASSHGGLNTEAFF. In DNA form, the CDR3 reads TGCGCCAGCAGCCATGGGGGCCTTAACACTGAAGCTTTCTTT.

This clone appeared once. V usage is TRBV29-1 and J usage is TRBJ2-7; 9 nucleotides match TRBD2. The CDR3 covers 14 residues. The V and J ends lost 2 bases and 1 base, in that order; junction bases with no gene match: 3. Germline loops: CDR1 SQVTM, CDR2 ANQGSEA. CDR3 amino acids: CSVELAGMSYEQYF. For the CDR3, the DNA is TGCAGCGTTGAACTAGCGGGAATGTCCTACGAGCAGTACTTC.

The chain combines TRBV5-1 with TRBJ2-7; D remains ambiguous. The germline V gene has CDR1 SGHRS and CDR2 YFSETQ. Trimming cost V 7 bases and J 4 bases, with 12 bases left between them. The CDR3 runs 12 residues. In DNA, the CDR3 is TGCGCCAGCCATCTAGGCGATTACGAGCAGTACTTC. It codes for CASHLGDYEQYF.

The CDR3 protein is CASSISGTSGVTDEQFF. CDR3 bases: TGTGCCAGTAGTATTAGCGGAACTAGCGGGGTAACGGATGAGCAGTTCTTC. This chain joins TRBV19 and TRBJ2-1, with 10 bases identical to TRBD2. The CDR3 loop spans 17 amino acids. Trimming removed 3 bases from V and 8 bases from J; junction bases left unmatched: 13. Germline V gives CDR1 LNHDA, CDR2 SQIVND (reference sequence).

The rearrangement uses TRBV11-2 and TRBJ2-7; D possibly corresponds to TRBD1 (6 bases). V dropped 0 bases and J dropped 0 bases, with 12 bases sitting between them. The CDR3 runs 16 residues. The V gene's germline CDR1 is SGHAT and CDR2 FQNNGV. The CDR3 nucleotides are TGTGCCAGCAGCTTAGATAGAACAGGGACCTCCTACGAGCAGTACTTC. It is translated as CASSLDRTGTSYEQYF.

The rearrangement links TRBV25-1 to TRBJ2-7; TRBD2 might be the D (6 bases). Trimming stripped 4 bases from V and 6 bases from J, with 16 bases between. The CDR3 consists of 14 residues. Germline V CDR1 and CDR2: MGHDK, SYGVNS. DNA for the CDR3: TGTGCCAGCAGTGTTGGAGGGACTTTCTTCGAGCAGTACTTC. This codes for CASSVGGTFFEQYF.

The chain employs TRBV4-1 and TRBJ1-3; D is uncertain. This CDR3 has 13 residues. Trimming stripped 0 bases from V and 15 bases from J, with 15 bases between. From germline, CDR1 is MGHRA and CDR2 YSYEKL. CDR3 in amino acids: CASSQDVAGARYF. The CDR3 DNA reads as TGCGCCAGCAGCCAAGATGTGGCAGGCGCCAGATATTTT.

This rearrangement joins TRBV7-8 to TRBJ2-5; D may be TRBD2 (6 bases). The CDR3 has 20 residues. Germline CDR1 is SGHVS and CDR2 is FQNEAQ. Trimming took 1 base from V and 2 from J, leaving 26 bases between them. In DNA, the CDR3 is TGTGCCAGCAGCTTAGTTGGCAGGGAGGCTATAGTTCGACTACAAGAGACCCAGTACTTC. The encoded protein is CASSLVGREAIVRLQETQYF. The full variable domain, completed using reference TRBV7-8 and TRBJ2-5, is GAGVSQSPRYKVAKRGQDVALRCDPISGHVSLFWYQQALGQGPEFLTYFQNEAQLDKSGLPSDRFFAERPEGSVSTLKIQRTQQEDSAVYLCASSLVGREAIVRLQETQYFGPGTRLLVL.

The chain has TRBV7-6 and TRBJ2-7; D gene uncertain. The CDR3 covers 13 residues. Germline lookup yields CDR1 SGHVS and CDR2 FNYEAQ. V was cut by 5 bases and J by 4 bases, with 12 bases left in between. DNA of the CDR3: TGTGCCAGCAGCCTCCGTGGGCCGTACGAGCAGTACTTC. It yields the protein CASSLRGPYEQYF.

V is TRBV9 and J is TRBJ1-2, with TRBD1 as a possible D gene (5 bases). Germline V gene lookup returns CDR1 SGDLS and CDR2 YYNGEE. The CDR3 is made up of 14 amino acids. Between the trimmed V and J ends, which lost 4 bases and 4 bases, there was a span of 14 bases. This CDR3 reads CASSPNTGIYGYTF. CDR3 coding DNA: TGTGCCAGCAGCCCTAACACAGGAATCTATGGCTACACCTTC.

This rearrangement joins TRBV9 to TRBJ2-1; 15 bases map to TRBD2. There are 18 residues in the CDR3. CDR1 is SGDLS, CDR2 YYNGEE, per germline. Unmatched junction bases numbered 13, after V lost 3 bases and J lost 9 bases. CDR3 coding DNA: TGTGCCAGCAGCGCACCCTTCGGACTAGCGGGGGGGCAGGGTGAGCAGTTCTTC. It codes for CASSAPFGLAGGQGEQFF.

This clone is labeled as medium-sized (0.01 to 0.1%). This rearrangement joins TRBV2 to TRBJ2-1; TRBD2 matches at 14 bases. CDR1 and CDR2 from the germline V gene are SNHLY and FYNNEI. This CDR3 has 17 amino acids. The junction had 4 bases not matched to a gene; V was cut back by 4 bases and J by 2 bases. The CDR3 protein is CASSGGTSGGPYNEQFF. The CDR3 nucleotides are TGTGCCAGCAGTGGGGGGACTAGCGGGGGACCCTACAATGAGCAGTTCTTC.

This chain links TRBV5-4 with TRBJ1-2; possible D gene TRBD1, 6 bases. This CDR3 is 19 amino acids long. V was pared by 4 bases and J by 0 bases, with 25 bases between. Germline CDR1 SGHNT, CDR2 YYREEE (reference sequence). This chain's CDR3 is CASSLPAGEGGLANYGYTF. DNA of the CDR3: TGTGCCAGCAGCCTCCCCGCGGGGGAAGGGGGGTTAGCTAACTATGGCTACACCTTC.

The rearrangement links TRBV19 to TRBJ1-4; D unresolved. In germline, CDR1 is LNHDA, CDR2 SQIVND (reference sequence). The CDR3 runs to 18 residues. The ends were cut back, 6 bases at V and 0 bases at J, with 20 bases in the middle. CDR3 sequence: CASSRDTASIATNEKLFF. The CDR3 bases are TGTGCCAGTAGCCGTGACACAGCCTCAATTGCAACTAATGAAAAACTGTTTTTT.

The chain uses TRBV27 and TRBJ1-1, with TRBD1 identical over 11 bases. CDR1 MNHEY and CDR2 SMNVEV come from the germline V gene (reference sequence). This CDR3 is 13 amino acids long. V lost 5 bases and J lost 7; bases outside the gene matches: 3. The CDR3, as DNA: TGTGCCAGCAGTATCGGGACAGGGGGTGAAGCTTTCTTT. This encodes CASSIGTGGEAFF.

The V and J genes are TRBV19 and TRBJ1-2; 8 bases line up with TRBD1. This CDR3 is 16 amino acids long. The germline V gene encodes CDR1 LNHDA and CDR2 SQIVND (reference sequence). The J segment lost 5 bases and the V segment lost 7 bases, leaving 15 bases of the junction unmatched. The CDR3 region is CASTHNLGDRGYGYTF. The CDR3 nucleotides read TGTGCCAGTACCCACAACCTCGGAGACAGGGGTTATGGCTACACCTTC. Complete variable domain (other parts from reference TRBV19 and TRBJ1-2): DGGITQSPKYLFRKEGQNVTLSCEQNLNHDAMYWYRQDPGQGLRLIYYSQIVNDFQKGDIAEGYSVSREKKESFPLTVTSAQKNPTAFYLCASTHNLGDRGYGYTFGSGTRLTVV.

The V call is TRBV6-4, the J call TRBJ2-1; no clear D. The CDR3 length is 14 residues. The V gene's germline CDR1 is MRHNA and CDR2 SNTAGT. Between the trimmed V and J ends, which lost 5 bases and 3 bases, there was a span of 11 bases. The CDR3 coding sequence is TGTGCCAGCAGTCTAGGTGGTAACTACAATGAGCAGTTCTTC. Encoded protein: CASSLGGNYNEQFF.